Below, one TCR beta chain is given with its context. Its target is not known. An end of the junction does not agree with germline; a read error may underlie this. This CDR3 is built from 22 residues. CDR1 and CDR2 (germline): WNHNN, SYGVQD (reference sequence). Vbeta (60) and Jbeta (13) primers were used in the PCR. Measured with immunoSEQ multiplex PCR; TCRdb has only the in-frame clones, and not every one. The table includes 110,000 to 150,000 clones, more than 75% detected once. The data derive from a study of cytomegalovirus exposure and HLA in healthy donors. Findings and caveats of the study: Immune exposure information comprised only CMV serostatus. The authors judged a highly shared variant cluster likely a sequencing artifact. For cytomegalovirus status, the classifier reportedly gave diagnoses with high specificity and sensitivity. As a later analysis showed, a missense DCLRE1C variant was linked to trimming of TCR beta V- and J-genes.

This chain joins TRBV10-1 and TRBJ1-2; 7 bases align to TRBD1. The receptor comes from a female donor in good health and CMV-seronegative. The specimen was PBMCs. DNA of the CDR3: TGCGCCAGCAGTGAGTCAAAGGGGGCAGCCTATCGGGGCGGGGTGGTCGGCTATGGCTACCCCTTC. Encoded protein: CASSESKGAAYRGGVVGYGYPF.